This TCR beta chain was sequenced during a study of T cell repertoires in cytomegalovirus infection. Overall study: Recently identified HLA-C-restricted CMV epitopes and well-studied HLA-B-restricted CMV epitopes were used by the study. Indications came from public TCR beta signatures; they pointed to CMV infection and to a matching HLA type.

In the case of this clonotype: Its antigen is unidentified.

One entry per CDR3 protein, called by TCRdb with MiXCR from the reads. The sample has tens of thousands of distinct CDR3 sequences; roughly 20% are singletons. Findings and limits, study-wide: What dominated the ex vivo response were HLA-C-restricted CMV-specific TCR beta clonotypes. Accumulated public TCR beta family frequency recognized individuals carrying CMV together with the relevant HLA.

The CDR3 is 17 amino acids. The V and J ends lost 5 bases and 4 bases, in that order; junction bases with no gene match: 14. Germline CDR1 is SGHAT and CDR2 is FQNNGV. Sequences were derived from CD8+ T cells from cultured PBMCs, sampled from culture after CMV antigen stimulation. The chain uses TRBV11-2 and TRBJ2-1; TRBD2 agrees at 7 bases. This clonotype was sampled from a human donor in good health (CMV status not recorded). Some clones in this sample may be carry-over from other donors' samples. The CDR3 region is CASSLPEEGLTYNEQFF. CDR3 sequence (DNA): TGTGCCAGCAGCCTACCCGAGGAGGGACTAACTTACAATGAGCAGTTCTTC. Full variable domain (outside the CDR3, taken from reference TRBV11-2 and TRBJ2-1): EAGVAQSPRYKIIEKRQSVAFWCNPISGHATLYWYQQILGQGPKLLIQFQNNGVVDDSQLPKDRFSAERLKGVDSTLKIQPAKLEDSAVYLCASSLPEEGLTYNEQFFGPGTRLTVL.